The table lists the clone carrying this TCR beta chain with a count of one. Germline loops: CDR1 SGHRS, CDR2 YFSETQ. The CDR3 is 16 residues long. With V trimmed by 2 bases and J by 9 bases, 13 bases remained unmatched. This specimen comes from a study of STAT5B mutations in CD4+ large granular lymphocyte leukemia. Repertoires were generated with immunoSEQ multiplex PCR, while TCRdb's copy carries only in-frame clones and drops some. The table includes tens of thousands of clones, roughly nine tenths detected once. The chain couples TRBV5-1 to TRBJ2-1, with 8 bases identical to TRBD2. The TCR was taken from a human donor in good health. The sample comprised CD4+ T cells from blood buffy coats. CDR3 amino acids: CASSLNTRRGDGEQFF. CDR3 DNA sequence: TGCGCCAGCAGCTTAAATACGAGGCGGGGGGATGGTGAGCAGTTCTTC.